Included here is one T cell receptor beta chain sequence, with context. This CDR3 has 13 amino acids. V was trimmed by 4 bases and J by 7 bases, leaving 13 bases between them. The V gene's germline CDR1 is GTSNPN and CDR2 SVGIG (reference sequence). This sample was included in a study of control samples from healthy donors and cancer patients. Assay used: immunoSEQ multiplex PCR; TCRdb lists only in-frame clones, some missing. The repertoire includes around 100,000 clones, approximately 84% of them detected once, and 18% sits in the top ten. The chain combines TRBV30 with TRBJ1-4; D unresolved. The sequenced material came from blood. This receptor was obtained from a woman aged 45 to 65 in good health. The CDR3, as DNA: TGTGCCTGGAACTCCGGGAGGGTTGAAAAACTGTTTTTT. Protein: CAWNSGRVEKLFF.